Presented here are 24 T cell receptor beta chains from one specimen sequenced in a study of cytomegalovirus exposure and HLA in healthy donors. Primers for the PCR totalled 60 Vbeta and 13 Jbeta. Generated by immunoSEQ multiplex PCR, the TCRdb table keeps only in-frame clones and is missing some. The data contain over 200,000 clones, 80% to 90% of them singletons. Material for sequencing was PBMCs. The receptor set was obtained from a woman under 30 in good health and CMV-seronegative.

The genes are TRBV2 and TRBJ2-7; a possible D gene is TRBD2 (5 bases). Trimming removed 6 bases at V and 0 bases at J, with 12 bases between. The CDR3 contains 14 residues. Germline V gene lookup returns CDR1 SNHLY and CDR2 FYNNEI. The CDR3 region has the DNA TGTGCCAGCAGGAGAAACGGGGACTCCTACGAGCAGTACTTC. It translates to CASRRNGDSYEQYF.

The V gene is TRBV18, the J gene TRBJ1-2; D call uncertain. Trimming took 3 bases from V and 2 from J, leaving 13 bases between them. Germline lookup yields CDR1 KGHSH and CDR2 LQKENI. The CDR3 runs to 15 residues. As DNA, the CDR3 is TGTGCCAGCTCACCCGGAGGGTATTCGAACTATGGCTACACCTTC. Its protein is CASSPGGYSNYGYTF.

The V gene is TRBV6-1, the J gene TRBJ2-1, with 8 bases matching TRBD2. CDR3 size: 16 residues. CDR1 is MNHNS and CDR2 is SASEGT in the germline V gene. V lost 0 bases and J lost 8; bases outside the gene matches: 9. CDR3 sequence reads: CASSEALGGRFYEQFF. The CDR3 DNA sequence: TGTGCCAGCAGTGAAGCGCTAGGCGGGAGGTTTTATGAGCAGTTCTTC.

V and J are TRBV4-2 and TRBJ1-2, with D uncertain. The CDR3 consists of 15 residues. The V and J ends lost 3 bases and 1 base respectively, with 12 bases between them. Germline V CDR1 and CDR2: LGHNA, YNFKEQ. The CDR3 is CASSQAASINYGYTF. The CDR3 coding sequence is TGTGCCAGCAGCCAGGCGGCCAGTATTAACTATGGCTACACCTTC.

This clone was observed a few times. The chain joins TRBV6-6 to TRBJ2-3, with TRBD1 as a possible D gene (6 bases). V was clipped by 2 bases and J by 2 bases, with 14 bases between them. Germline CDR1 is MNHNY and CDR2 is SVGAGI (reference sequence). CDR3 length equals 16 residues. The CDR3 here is CASSYHTGKDTDTQYF. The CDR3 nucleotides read TGTGCCAGCAGTTACCATACAGGGAAGGACACAGATACGCAGTATTTT.

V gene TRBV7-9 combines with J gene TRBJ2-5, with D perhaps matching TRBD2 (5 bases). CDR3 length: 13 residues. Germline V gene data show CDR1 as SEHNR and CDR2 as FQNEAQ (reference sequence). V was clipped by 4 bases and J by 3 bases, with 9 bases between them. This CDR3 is CASSYRGEETQYF. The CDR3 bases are TGTGCCAGCAGCTACCGGGGAGAAGAGACCCAGTACTTC.

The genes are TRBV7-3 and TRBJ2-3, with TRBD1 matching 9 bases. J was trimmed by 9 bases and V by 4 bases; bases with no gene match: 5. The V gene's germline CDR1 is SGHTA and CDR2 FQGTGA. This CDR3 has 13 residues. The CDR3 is CASSSLQGATQYF. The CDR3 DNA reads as TGTGCCAGCAGCTCGTTACAGGGGGCCACGCAGTATTTT. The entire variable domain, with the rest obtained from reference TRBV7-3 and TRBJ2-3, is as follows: GAGVSQTPSNKVTEKGKYVELRCDPISGHTALYWYRQSLGQGPEFLIYFQGTGAADDSGLPNDRFFAVRPEGSVSTLKIQRTERGDSAVYLCASSSLQGATQYFGPGTRLTVL.

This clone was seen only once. The CDR3 DNA sequence: TGCGCCAGCAGCCAAGATAAGGGAGGCTCCTACAATGAGCAGTTCTTC. Translated: CASSQDKGGSYNEQFF. This chain connects TRBV4-1 to TRBJ2-1; D perhaps matches TRBD2 (6 bases). V lost 0 bases, J lost 0 bases, and 9 bases lay in between. Germline CDR1 MGHRA, CDR2 YSYEKL. The CDR3 runs to 16 residues.

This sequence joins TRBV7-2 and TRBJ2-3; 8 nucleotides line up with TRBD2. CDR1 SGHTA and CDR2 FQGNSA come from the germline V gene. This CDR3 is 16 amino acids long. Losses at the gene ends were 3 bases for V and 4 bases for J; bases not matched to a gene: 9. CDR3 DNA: TGTGCCAGCAGCTTTAACCGGGGGGGCGGGGCAGATACGCAGTATTTT. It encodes CASSFNRGGGADTQYF.

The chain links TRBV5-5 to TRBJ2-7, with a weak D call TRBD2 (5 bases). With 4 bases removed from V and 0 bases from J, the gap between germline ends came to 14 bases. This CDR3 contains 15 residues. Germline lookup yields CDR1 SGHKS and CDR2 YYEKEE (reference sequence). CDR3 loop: CASSPAGSSSYEQYF. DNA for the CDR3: TGTGCCAGCAGCCCGGCGGGTTCTAGCTCCTACGAGCAGTACTTC.

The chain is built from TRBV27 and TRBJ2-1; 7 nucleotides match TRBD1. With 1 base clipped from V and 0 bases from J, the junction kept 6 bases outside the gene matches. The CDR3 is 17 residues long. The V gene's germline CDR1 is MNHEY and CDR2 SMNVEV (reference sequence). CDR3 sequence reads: CASSLFGQVSSYNEQFF. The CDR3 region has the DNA TGTGCCAGCAGTTTATTCGGACAGGTGAGCTCCTACAATGAGCAGTTCTTC.

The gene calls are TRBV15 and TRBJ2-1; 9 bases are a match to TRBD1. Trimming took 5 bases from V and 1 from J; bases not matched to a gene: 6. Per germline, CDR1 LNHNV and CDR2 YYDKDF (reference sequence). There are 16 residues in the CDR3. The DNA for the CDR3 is TGTGCCACCAGCGCCCAGGGACAGGGTTCCTACAATGAGCAGTTCTTC. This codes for CATSAQGQGSYNEQFF. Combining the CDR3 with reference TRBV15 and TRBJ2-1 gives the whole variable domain DAMVIQNPRYQVTQFGKPVTLSCSQTLNHNVMYWYQQKSSQAPKLLFHYYDKDFNNEADTPDNFQSRRPNTSFCFLDIRSPGLGDTAMYLCATSAQGQGSYNEQFFGPGTRLTVL.

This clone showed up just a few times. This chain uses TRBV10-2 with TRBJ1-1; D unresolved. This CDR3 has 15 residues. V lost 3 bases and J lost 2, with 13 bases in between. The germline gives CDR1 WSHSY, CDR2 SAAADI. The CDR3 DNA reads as TGCGCCAGCAGTGATAGGCGGGCGGGTAACACTGAAGCTTTCTTT. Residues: CASSDRRAGNTEAFF.

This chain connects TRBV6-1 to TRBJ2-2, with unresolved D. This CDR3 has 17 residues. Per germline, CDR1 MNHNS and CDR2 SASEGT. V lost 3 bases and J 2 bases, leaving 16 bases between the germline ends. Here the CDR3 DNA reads TGTGCCAGCAGTGATTTCCGTGCAGGCCCAAACACCGGGGAGCTGTTTTTT. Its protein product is CASSDFRAGPNTGELFF.

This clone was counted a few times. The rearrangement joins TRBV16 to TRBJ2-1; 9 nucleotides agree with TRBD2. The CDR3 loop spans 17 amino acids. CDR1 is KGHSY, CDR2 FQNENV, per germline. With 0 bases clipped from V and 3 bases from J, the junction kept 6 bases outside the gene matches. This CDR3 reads CASSQSMASGDYNEQFF. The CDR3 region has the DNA TGTGCCAGCAGCCAATCGATGGCTAGCGGGGACTACAATGAGCAGTTCTTC.

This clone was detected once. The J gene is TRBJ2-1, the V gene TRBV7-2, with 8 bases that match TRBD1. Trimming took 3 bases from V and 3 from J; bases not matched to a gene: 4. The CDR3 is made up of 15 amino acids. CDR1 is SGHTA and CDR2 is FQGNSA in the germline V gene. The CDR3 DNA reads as TGTGCCAGCAGCTTCCGGACAGGGAGCTACAATGAGCAGTTCTTC. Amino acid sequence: CASSFRTGSYNEQFF.

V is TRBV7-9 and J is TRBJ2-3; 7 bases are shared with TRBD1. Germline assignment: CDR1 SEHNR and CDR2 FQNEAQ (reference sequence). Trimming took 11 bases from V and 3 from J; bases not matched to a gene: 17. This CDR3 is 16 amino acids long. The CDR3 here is CALPPQDRDATDTQYF. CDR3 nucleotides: TGTGCCTTGCCACCACAAGACAGGGACGCTACAGATACGCAGTATTTT.

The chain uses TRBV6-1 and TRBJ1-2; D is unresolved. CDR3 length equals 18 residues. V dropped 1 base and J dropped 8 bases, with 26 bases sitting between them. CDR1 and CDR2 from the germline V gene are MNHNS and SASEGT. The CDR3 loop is CASSEDFPPAGIGEGYTF. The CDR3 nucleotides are TGTGCCAGCAGTGAAGATTTTCCCCCCGCGGGGATTGGAGAGGGCTACACCTTC.

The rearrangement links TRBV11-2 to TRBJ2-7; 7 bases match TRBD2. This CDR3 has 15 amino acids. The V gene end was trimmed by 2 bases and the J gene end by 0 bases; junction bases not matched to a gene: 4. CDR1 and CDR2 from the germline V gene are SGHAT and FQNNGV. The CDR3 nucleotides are TGTGCCAGCAGCTTAATAGCGGGTAGCTCCTACGAGCAGTACTTC. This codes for CASSLIAGSSYEQYF.

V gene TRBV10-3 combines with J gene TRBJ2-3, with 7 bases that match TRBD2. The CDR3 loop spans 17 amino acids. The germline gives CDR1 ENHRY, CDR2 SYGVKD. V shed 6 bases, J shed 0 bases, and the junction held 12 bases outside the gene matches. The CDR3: CAISGGGRDHSTDTQYF. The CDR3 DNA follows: TGTGCCATCAGCGGGGGTGGGAGGGATCATAGCACAGATACGCAGTATTTT.

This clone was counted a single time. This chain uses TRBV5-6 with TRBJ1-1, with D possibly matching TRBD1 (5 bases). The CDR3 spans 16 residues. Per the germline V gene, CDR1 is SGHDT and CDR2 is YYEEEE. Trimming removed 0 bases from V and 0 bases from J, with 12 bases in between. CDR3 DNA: TGTGCCAGCAGCTTGGCGGGGGGGACCTTGAACACTGAAGCTTTCTTT. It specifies CASSLAGGTLNTEAFF.

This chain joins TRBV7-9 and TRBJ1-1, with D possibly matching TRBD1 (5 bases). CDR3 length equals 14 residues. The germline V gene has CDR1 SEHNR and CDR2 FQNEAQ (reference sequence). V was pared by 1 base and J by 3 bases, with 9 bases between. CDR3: CASSLVGRDTEAFF. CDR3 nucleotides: TGTGCCAGCAGCTTAGTAGGCAGGGACACTGAAGCTTTCTTT. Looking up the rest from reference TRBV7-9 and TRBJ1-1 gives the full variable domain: DTGVSQNPRHKITKRGQNVTFRCDPISEHNRLYWYRQTLGQGPEFLTYFQNEAQLEKSRLLSDRFSAERPKGSFSTLEIQRTEQGDSAMYLCASSLVGRDTEAFFGQGTRLTVV.

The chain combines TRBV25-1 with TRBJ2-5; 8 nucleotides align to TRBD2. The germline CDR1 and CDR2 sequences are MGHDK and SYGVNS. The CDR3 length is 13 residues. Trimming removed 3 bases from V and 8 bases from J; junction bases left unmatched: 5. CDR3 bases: TGTGCCAGCAGTGATATTAGCGGGGAAACCCAGTACTTC. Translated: CASSDISGETQYF.

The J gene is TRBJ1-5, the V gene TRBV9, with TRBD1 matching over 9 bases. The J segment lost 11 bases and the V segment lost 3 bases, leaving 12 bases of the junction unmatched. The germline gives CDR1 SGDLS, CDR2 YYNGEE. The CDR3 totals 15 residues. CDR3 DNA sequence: TGTGCCAGCAGCGCGACGGGACAGGGCGTCGGGTCCCAGCATTTT. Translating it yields CASSATGQGVGSQHF.